The clone carrying this T cell receptor beta chain has a handful of counts. TCRdb's copy holds only in-frame clones and misses some; the assay was immunoSEQ multiplex PCR. Here the sample spans some 250,000 clones, approximately 81% being singletons. V was clipped by 5 bases and J by 4 bases; unmatched bases: 4. The germline CDR1 and CDR2 sequences are SGHTA and FQGTGA. This CDR3 comprises 15 residues. The data belong to a study of blood T cell repertoires in COVID-19. The chain links TRBV7-3 to TRBJ2-3; 12 bases fit TRBD2. This TCR derives from a woman younger than 30 with acute or convalescent COVID-19. The material sequenced was peripheral blood. This CDR3 is CASSTGLAGPDTQYF. CDR3 nucleotide sequence: TGTGCCAGCAGCACGGGACTAGCGGGCCCAGATACGCAGTATTTT.